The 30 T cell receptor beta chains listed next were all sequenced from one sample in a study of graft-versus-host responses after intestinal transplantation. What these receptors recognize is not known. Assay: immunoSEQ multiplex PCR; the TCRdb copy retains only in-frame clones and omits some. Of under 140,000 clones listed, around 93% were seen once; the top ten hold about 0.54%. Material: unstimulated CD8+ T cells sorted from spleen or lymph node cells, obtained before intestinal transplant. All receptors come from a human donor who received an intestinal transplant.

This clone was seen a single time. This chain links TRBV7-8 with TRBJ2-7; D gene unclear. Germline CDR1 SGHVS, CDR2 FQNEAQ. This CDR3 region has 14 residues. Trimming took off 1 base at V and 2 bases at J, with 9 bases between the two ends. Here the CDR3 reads CASSLVVPAYEQYF. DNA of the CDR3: TGTGCCAGCAGCTTAGTAGTCCCAGCCTACGAGCAGTACTTC.

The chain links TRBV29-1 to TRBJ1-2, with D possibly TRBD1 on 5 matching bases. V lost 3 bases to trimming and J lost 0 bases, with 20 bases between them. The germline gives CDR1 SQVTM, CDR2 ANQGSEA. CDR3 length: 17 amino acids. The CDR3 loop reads CSVDIWGRDGTNYGYTF. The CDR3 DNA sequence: TGCAGCGTTGATATATGGGGGAGGGACGGTACTAACTATGGCTACACCTTC.

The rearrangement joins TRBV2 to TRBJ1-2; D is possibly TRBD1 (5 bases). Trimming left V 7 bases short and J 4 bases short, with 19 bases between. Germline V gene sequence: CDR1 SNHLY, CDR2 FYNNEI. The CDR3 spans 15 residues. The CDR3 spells CASTEERRQSYGYTF. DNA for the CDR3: TGTGCCAGCACCGAAGAGAGAAGACAGTCCTATGGCTACACCTTC.

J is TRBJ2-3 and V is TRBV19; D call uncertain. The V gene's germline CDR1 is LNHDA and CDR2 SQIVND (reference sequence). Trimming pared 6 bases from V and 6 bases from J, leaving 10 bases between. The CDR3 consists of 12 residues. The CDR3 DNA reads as TGTGCCAGTAGCACCGAGGTGGATACGCAGTATTTT. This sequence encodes CASSTEVDTQYF.

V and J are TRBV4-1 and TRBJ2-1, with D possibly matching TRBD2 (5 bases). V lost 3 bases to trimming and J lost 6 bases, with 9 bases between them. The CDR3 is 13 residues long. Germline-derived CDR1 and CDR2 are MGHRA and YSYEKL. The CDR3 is CASSHGRGNEQFF. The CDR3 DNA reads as TGCGCCAGCAGCCACGGACGGGGCAATGAGCAGTTCTTC.

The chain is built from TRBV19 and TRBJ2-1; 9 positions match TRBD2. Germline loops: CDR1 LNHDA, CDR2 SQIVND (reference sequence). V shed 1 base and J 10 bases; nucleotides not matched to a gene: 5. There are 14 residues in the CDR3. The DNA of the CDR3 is TGTGCCAGTAGTATAGTATCAGCGGGAGGCGAGCAGTTCTTC. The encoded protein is CASSIVSAGGEQFF.

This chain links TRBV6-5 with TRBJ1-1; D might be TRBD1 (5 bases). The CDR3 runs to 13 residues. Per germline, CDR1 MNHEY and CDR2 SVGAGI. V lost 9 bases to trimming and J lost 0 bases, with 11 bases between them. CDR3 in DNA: TGTGCCAGTCAACAGGCGATGAACACTGAAGCTTTCTTT. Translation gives CASQQAMNTEAFF.

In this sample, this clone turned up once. The CDR3 coding sequence is TGTGCCAGCAGTATAAGGATTAACTCCTACAATGAGCAGTTCTTC. Translation gives CASSIRINSYNEQFF. The J gene is TRBJ2-1, the V gene TRBV27; the D is unclear. This CDR3 region has 15 residues. V was cut by 5 bases and J by 0 bases, with 11 bases left in between. The germline gives CDR1 MNHEY, CDR2 SMNVEV (reference sequence).

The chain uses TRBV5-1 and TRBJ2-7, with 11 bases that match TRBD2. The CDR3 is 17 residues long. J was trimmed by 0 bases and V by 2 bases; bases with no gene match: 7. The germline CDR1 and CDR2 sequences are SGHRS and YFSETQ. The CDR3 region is CASSLLAGALSSYEQYF. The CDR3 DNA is TGCGCCAGCAGCTTACTAGCGGGAGCATTGAGCTCCTACGAGCAGTACTTC.

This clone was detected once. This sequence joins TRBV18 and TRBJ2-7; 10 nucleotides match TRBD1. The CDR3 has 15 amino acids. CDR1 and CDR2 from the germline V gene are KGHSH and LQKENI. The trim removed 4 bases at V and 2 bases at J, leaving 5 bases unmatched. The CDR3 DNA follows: TGTGCCAGCTCACTATCGGGACAGGGGCCCTACGAGCAGTACTTC. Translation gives CASSLSGQGPYEQYF.

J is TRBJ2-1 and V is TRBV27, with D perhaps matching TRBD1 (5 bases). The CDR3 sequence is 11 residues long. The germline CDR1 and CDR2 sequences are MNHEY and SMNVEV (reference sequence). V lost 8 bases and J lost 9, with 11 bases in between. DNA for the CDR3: TGTGCCAGCTTAGGTAGGGGTGAGCAGTTCTTC. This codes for CASLGRGEQFF.

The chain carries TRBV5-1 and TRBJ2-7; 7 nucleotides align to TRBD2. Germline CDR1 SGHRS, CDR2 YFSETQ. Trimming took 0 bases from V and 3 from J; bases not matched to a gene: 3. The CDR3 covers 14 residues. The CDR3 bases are TGCGCCAGCAGCTTGGAGGCTAGCGGCTACGAGCAGTACTTC. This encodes CASSLEASGYEQYF.

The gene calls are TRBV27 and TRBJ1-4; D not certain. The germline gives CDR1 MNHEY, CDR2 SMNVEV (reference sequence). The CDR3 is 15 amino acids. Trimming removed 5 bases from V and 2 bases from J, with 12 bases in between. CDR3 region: CASSPAQGTNEKLFF. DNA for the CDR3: TGTGCCAGCAGTCCCGCCCAAGGCACTAATGAAAAACTGTTTTTT.

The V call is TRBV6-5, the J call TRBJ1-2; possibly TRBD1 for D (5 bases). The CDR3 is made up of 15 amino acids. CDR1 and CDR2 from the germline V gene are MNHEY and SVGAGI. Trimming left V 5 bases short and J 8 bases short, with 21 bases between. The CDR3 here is CASSGTVEVVKGYTF. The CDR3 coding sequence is TGTGCCAGCAGTGGGACGGTGGAAGTCGTGAAGGGCTACACCTTC.

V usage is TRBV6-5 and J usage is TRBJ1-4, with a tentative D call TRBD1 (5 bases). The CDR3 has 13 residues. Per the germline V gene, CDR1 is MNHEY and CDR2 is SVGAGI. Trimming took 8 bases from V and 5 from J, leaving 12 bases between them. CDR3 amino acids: CASGDVSNEKLFF. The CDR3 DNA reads TGTGCCAGCGGGGACGTTTCGAATGAAAAACTGTTTTTT.

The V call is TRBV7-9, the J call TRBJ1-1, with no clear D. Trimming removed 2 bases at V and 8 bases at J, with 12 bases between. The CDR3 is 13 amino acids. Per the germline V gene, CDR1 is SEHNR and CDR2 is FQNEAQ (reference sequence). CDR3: CASSLPRIDEAFF. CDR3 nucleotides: TGTGCCAGCAGCTTACCGCGAATTGACGAAGCTTTCTTT.

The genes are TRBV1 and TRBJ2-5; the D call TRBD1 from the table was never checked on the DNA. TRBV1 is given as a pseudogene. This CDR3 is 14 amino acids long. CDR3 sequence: CTSSPLGAQETQYF. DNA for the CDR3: TGCACCAGCAGTCCCTTAGGGGCGCAAGAGACCCAGTACTTC.

The CDR3 sequence is CASTPSGTSGSYEQYF. The CDR3 nucleotides read TGTGCCAGTACCCCCTCCGGGACTAGCGGGTCTTACGAGCAGTACTTC. The chain couples TRBV19 to TRBJ2-7, with 12 positions matching TRBD2. Germline CDR1 and CDR2: LNHDA and SQIVND (reference sequence). V shed 7 bases and J 4 bases; nucleotides not matched to a gene: 11. CDR3 length: 16 residues.

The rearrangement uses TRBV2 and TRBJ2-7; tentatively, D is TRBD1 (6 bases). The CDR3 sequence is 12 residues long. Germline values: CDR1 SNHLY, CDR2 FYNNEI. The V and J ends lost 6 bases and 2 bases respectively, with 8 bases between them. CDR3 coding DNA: TGTGCCAGCAGGGACAGCCCCTACGAGCAGTACTTC. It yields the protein CASRDSPYEQYF.

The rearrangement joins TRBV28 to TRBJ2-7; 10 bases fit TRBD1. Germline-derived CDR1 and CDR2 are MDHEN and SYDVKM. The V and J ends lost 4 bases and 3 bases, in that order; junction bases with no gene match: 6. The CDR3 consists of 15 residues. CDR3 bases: TGTGCCAGCAGTTCACGGGGACAGGGGATCTACGAGCAGTACTTC. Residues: CASSSRGQGIYEQYF.

CDR3 region: CASRIAGLGGNEQFF. CDR3 coding DNA: TGTGCCAGCAGAATAGCGGGGTTGGGCGGAAATGAGCAGTTCTTC. The chain couples TRBV27 to TRBJ2-1, with TRBD2 matching 8 bases. This CDR3 contains 15 residues. CDR1 and CDR2 (germline): MNHEY, SMNVEV (reference sequence). With V trimmed by 6 bases and J by 7 bases, 11 bases remained unmatched.

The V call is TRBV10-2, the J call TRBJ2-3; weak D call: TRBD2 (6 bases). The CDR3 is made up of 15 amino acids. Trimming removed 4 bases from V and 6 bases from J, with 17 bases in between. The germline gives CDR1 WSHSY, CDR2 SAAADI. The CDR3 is CASSVGLASLDTQYF. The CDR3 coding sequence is TGCGCCAGCAGTGTAGGGCTAGCGTCGCTCGATACGCAGTATTTT.

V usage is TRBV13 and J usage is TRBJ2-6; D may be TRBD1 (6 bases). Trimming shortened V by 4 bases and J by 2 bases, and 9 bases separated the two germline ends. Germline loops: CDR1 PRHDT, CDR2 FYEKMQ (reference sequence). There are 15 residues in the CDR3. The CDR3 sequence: CASSSRQAGANVLTF. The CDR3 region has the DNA TGTGCCAGCAGCTCCCGACAGGCTGGGGCCAACGTCCTGACTTTC.

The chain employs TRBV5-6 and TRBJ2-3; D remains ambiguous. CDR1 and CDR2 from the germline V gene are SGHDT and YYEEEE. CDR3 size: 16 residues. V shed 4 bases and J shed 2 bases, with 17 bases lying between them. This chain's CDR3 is CASSGNSLFITDTQYF. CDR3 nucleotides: TGTGCCAGCAGCGGGAACAGCCTCTTCATCACAGATACGCAGTATTTT.

CDR3 DNA: TGTGCCTGGAGTCCCGAGCAGGGACTACTCCAAGAGACCCAGTACTTC. Translation: CAWSPEQGLLQETQYF. The chain has TRBV30 and TRBJ2-5, with 7 bases matching TRBD2. Germline loops: CDR1 GTSNPN, CDR2 SVGIG (reference sequence). CDR3 length: 16 residues. J was trimmed by 1 base and V by 2 bases; bases with no gene match: 10.

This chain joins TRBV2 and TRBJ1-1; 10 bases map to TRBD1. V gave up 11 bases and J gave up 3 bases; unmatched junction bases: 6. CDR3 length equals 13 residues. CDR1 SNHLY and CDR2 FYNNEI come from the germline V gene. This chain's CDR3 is CAAQGTGDTEAFF. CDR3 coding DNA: TGTGCCGCCCAAGGGACAGGGGACACTGAAGCTTTCTTT.

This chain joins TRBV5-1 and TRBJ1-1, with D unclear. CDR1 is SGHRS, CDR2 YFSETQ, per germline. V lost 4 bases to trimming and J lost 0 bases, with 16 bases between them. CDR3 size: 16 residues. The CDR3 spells CASSLGYHLMNTEAFF. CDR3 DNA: TGCGCCAGCAGCCTAGGGTATCACCTCATGAACACTGAAGCTTTCTTT.

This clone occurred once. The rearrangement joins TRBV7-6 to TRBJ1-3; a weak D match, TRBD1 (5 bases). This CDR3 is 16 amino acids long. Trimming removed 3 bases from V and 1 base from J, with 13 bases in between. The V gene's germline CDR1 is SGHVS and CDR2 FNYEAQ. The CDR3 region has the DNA TGTGCCAGCAGCTTTGGGGCAGGGAGATCTGGAAACACCATATATTTT. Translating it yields CASSFGAGRSGNTIYF.

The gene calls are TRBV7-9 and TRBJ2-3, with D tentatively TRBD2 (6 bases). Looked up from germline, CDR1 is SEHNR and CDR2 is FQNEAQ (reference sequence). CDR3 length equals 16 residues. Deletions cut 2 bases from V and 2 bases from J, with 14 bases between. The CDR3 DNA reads TGTGCCAGCAGCTTAAATCGGGGGATCGCCACAGATACGCAGTATTTT. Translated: CASSLNRGIATDTQYF.

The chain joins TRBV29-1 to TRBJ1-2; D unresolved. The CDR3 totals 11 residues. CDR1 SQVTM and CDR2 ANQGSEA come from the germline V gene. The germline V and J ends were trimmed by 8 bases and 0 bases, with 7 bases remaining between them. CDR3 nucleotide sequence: TGCAGCTCCGTCTCTAACTATGGCTACACCTTC. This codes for CSSVSNYGYTF.